Listed here are 25 T cell receptor beta chains from one sample, sequenced in a study of CD8+ T cells in alopecia areata. Following RNA extraction, reverse transcription yielded cDNA that acted as the sequencing template. Profiling relied on immunoSEQ multiplex PCR, and the TCRdb table lists in-frame clones only, not all of them. The sample has about 19,000 clones, none seen only once; the top ten hold about 32%. Sorting relied on CD4, CD8alpha, NKG2D, NKG2ACE and other markers applied to pooled cutaneous lymph node cells. Sequences were obtained from CD8+ T cells sorted from a lymph node. The receptors here all came from a C3H/HeJ mouse with alopecia areata. The strain's MHC haplotype is H2-k.

On this clone: Each gene name is a mouse one. The read gets to within 4 residues of the CDR3 end, and the germline J gene fills in the rest. The rearrangement joins TRBV13-1 to TRBJ2-2; D ambiguous. Germline V gene lookup returns CDR1 NSHNY and CDR2 SYGAGN. Between the trimmed V and J ends, which lost 1 base and 0 bases, there was a span of 4 bases. The CDR3 extends over 14 amino acids. The sequenced part of the CDR3 DNA is TGTGCCAGCAGTGATAGGTCAAACACCGGG. Translating gives CASSDRSNTG. The full CDR3 sequence reads CASSDRSNTGQLYF.

Ten or more counts support this clone. Gene labels here are mouse ones. The read terminates 4 residues before the CDR3 end, so the remaining end is supplied by the germline J gene. The V and J genes are TRBV13-3 and TRBJ2-1, with TRBD2 as a possible D gene (7 bases). This CDR3 has 15 residues. Deletions cut 1 base from V and 5 bases from J, with 13 bases between. CDR1 and CDR2 from the germline V gene are NNHDY and SYVADS. CDR3 bases read: TGTGCCAGCAGTGATTTGGGGGGCGCGGATGCT. Encoded protein: CASSDLGGADA. The CDR3 as a whole reads CASSDLGGADAEQFF.

In regard to this clone: Each gene name is a mouse one. The CDR3 end is not reached by the read, which stops 4 residues before it; the germline J gene fills it in. The rearrangement uses TRBV1 and TRBJ1-4, with a possible D match to TRBD1 (5 bases). CDR3 size: 15 residues. V dropped 3 bases and J dropped 5 bases, with 13 bases sitting between them. Germline loops: CDR1 NSQYPW, CDR2 LRSPGD (reference sequence). CDR3 sequence reads: CTCSAPRQKNERLFF. The covered CDR3 bases are TGCACCTGCAGTGCTCCTCGACAGAAAAACGAA.

With respect to this clone: The protein given in TCRdb and the translation of the DNA differ at residue 10, and the sequence presented here derives from the DNA. It may be a read error: a sequence one base away is much more abundant. Genes here carry mouse names. The read finishes 3 residues shy of the CDR3 end, and the germline J gene is used to complete it. V is TRBV19 and J is TRBJ1-3; D remains unclear. Per the germline V gene, CDR1 is FNHDT and CDR2 is SITEND (reference sequence). V was trimmed by 5 bases and J by 0 bases, leaving 6 bases between them. The CDR3 loop spans 13 amino acids. The DNA read from the CDR3 is TGTGCCAGCAGACAAAATTCTGGAAATACG. It encodes CASRQNSGNT. The CDR3 as a whole reads CASRQNSGNTLYF.

In the case of this clone: Genes and germline are mouse. The CDR3 end falls 4 residues outside the read, so it is completed with the germline J gene. The chain has TRBV13-3 and TRBJ1-1; 7 bases map to TRBD1. Germline CDR1 and CDR2: NNHDY and SYVADS. The CDR3 covers 14 residues. The J segment lost 3 bases and the V segment lost 1 base, leaving 3 bases of the junction unmatched. Here the CDR3 reads CASSDTGVDTEVFF. The CDR3 DNA, read in part, is TGTGCCAGCAGTGATACAGGGGTAGACACA.

Ten or more counts support this clone. Genes and germline are mouse. The read comes to an end 4 residues before the CDR3 does, leaving the germline J gene to fill in the end. The gene calls are TRBV13-3 and TRBJ2-4; D is perhaps TRBD1 (6 bases). Germline V gives CDR1 NNHDY, CDR2 SYVADS. V lost 0 bases to trimming and J lost 2 bases, with 7 bases between them. The CDR3 contains 14 residues. This CDR3 reads CASSDGDNQNTLYF. The part of the CDR3 DNA that was read is TGTGCCAGCAGTGATGGGGACAATCAAAAC. Complete variable domain (other parts from reference TRBV13-3 and TRBJ2-4): EAAVTQSPRSKVAVTGGKVTLSCHQTNNHDYMYWYRQDTGHGLRLIHYSYVADSTEKGDIPDGYKASRPSQENFSLILELASLSQTAVYFCASSDGDNQNTLYFGAGTRLSVL.

This clone was recorded at least ten times. TCRdb's protein does not match the DNA translation at residue 11; the protein provided is translated from the DNA. Gene labels here are mouse ones. The part of the CDR3 DNA that was read is TGTGCCAGCAGTGAGTCAGTCTATAATTCGCCC. Translating it yields CASSESVYNSP. The complete CDR3 reads CASSESVYNSPLYF. The genes are TRBV13-1 and TRBJ1-6; D call uncertain. The read ends 3 residues early relative to the CDR3; the germline J gene fills the gap. TRBJ1-6 is placed among ORFs of uncertain function. The CDR3 length is 14 residues. Per germline, CDR1 NSHNY and CDR2 SYGAGN. V was clipped by 2 bases and J by 3 bases, with 6 bases between them.

This clone was counted a few times. Gene names are mouse gene names. Sequencing ends 4 residues short of the CDR3 end; the germline J gene provides the rest. The chain is built from TRBV13-2 and TRBJ2-7; D possibly corresponds to TRBD2 (7 bases). Looked up from germline, CDR1 is NNHNN and CDR2 is SYGAGS (reference sequence). There are 15 residues in the CDR3. The DNA read from the CDR3 is TGTGCCAGCGGTGATGCAAGGGGGGGGACTTAT. Amino acid sequence: CASGDARGGTY. The CDR3 in full is CASGDARGGTYEQYF.

As for this clone: The gene names here belong to mouse. CDR3 sequence reads: CTCSAEDKISNERLFF. The sequenced part of the CDR3 DNA is TGCACCTGCAGTGCAGAGGACAAAATTTCCAACGAA. The V call is TRBV1, the J call TRBJ1-4; D perhaps matches TRBD1 (5 bases). The read stops 4 residues short of the end of the CDR3; the missing end is completed from the germline J gene. V was clipped by 0 bases and J by 0 bases, with 8 bases between them. Germline CDR1 and CDR2: NSQYPW and LRSPGD (reference sequence). The CDR3 runs 16 residues.

This clone was counted many times. These gene names are mouse names. The read falls 4 residues short of the CDR3 end, and the missing part is taken from the germline J gene. This rearrangement joins TRBV1 to TRBJ2-7; 7 bases agree with TRBD1. V gave up 1 base and J gave up 0 bases; unmatched junction bases: 3. CDR1 and CDR2 from the germline V gene are NSQYPW and LRSPGD (reference sequence). The CDR3 is 15 residues long. CDR3 residues: CTCSAARQGSYEQYF. CDR3 DNA, as far as it was read: TGCACCTGCAGTGCAGCCAGACAGGGCTCCTAT.

This clone was seen only a few times. Gene and germline names: mouse. The read finishes 4 residues shy of the CDR3 end, and the germline J gene is used to complete it. The V gene is TRBV16, the J gene TRBJ2-7, with D tentatively TRBD2 (6 bases). Germline V gene sequence: CDR1 SGHSA, CDR2 FRNQAP. This CDR3 comprises 14 residues. Between the trimmed V and J ends, which lost 3 bases and 0 bases, there was a span of 9 bases. The CDR3 here is CASSFTGSSYEQYF. The sequenced part of the CDR3 DNA is TGTGCAAGCAGCTTCACTGGGTCCTCCTAT.

Ten or more counts support this clone. All gene names here are mouse names. The read stops 4 residues short of the end of the CDR3; the missing end is completed from the germline J gene. The rearrangement uses TRBV1 and TRBJ1-2; 11 bases are a match to TRBD1. The CDR3 sequence is 14 residues long. The J segment lost 2 bases and the V segment lost 5 bases, leaving 1 base of the junction unmatched. CDR1 and CDR2 (germline): NSQYPW, LRSPGD (reference sequence). The CDR3 is CTCSRDRGNSDYTF. Incomplete CDR3 DNA: TGCACCTGCAGTAGGGACAGGGGGAACTCC.

Only a few counts were recorded for this clone. All gene names here are mouse names. The read ends 4 residues before the CDR3 terminus; that terminus is restored from the germline J gene. The V and J genes are TRBV31 and TRBJ2-4; perhaps TRBD2 as D (7 bases). V was pared by 0 bases and J by 2 bases, with 9 bases between. The CDR3 contains 14 residues. The V gene's germline CDR1 is GKSSPN and CDR2 SITVG. The DNA read from the CDR3 is TGTGCCTGGAGTCTAGGGGGGCCTCAAAAC. This translates into CAWSLGGPQN. The full CDR3 protein reads CAWSLGGPQNTLYF.

This clone was seen repeatedly, ten times or more. The genes are named according to mouse. The read ends 4 residues shy of where the CDR3 ends; the end is completed using the germline J gene. The chain links TRBV13-3 to TRBJ2-1; the match to TRBD2 covers 8 bases. Germline values: CDR1 NNHDY, CDR2 SYVADS. CDR3 length: 14 residues. V was pared by 5 bases and J by 1 base, with 2 bases of the junction left unmatched. The CDR3 DNA, read in part, is TGTGCCAGCAGAAACTGGGGGAACTATGCT. It translates to CASRNWGNYA. The full CDR3 protein reads CASRNWGNYAEQFF.

With regard to this clone: Gene names refer to mouse genes. With the read ending 4 residues before the CDR3 end, the germline J gene is used to fill in that end. The chain combines TRBV13-3 with TRBJ2-4; TRBD1 agrees at 7 bases. The germline CDR1 and CDR2 sequences are NNHDY and SYVADS. CDR3 length equals 15 residues. V lost 1 base to trimming and J lost 3 bases; unmatched junction nucleotides: 5. CDR3 bases read: TGTGCCAGCAGTGATCCCGACAGGGACCAAAAC. This gives the protein CASSDPDRDQN. The entire CDR3 reads CASSDPDRDQNTLYF.

This clone has more than one count but fewer than ten. The DNA translation disagrees with the TCRdb protein at residue 12, so the protein in this description comes from the DNA. Germline and genes here are mouse. The read falls 3 residues short of the CDR3 end, and the missing part is taken from the germline J gene. The chain carries TRBV19 and TRBJ1-6; 9 bases match TRBD1. TRBJ1-6 is noted as an ORF with a role that remains uncertain. Trimming at V came to 4 bases and at J to 3 bases, leaving 2 bases not matched to a gene. Germline V gene sequence: CDR1 FNHDT, CDR2 SITEND (reference sequence). This CDR3 is 15 amino acids long. The CDR3 bases that were read are TGTGCCAGCAGTCTGGACAGGGGCTATAATTCGCCC. Protein product: CASSLDRGYNSP. The entire CDR3 protein reads CASSLDRGYNSPLYF.

This clone has just a few counts. Gene names and germline refer to mouse. The sequenced fragment ends 4 residues before the CDR3 boundary, so the rest is inferred from the germline J gene. The J gene is TRBJ2-1, the V gene TRBV19; 9 nucleotides match TRBD2. The V gene end was trimmed by 5 bases and the J gene end by 0 bases; junction bases not matched to a gene: 6. Per germline, CDR1 FNHDT and CDR2 SITEND (reference sequence). The CDR3 loop spans 16 amino acids. This chain's CDR3 is CASSLGLGPNYAEQFF. The DNA read from the CDR3 is TGTGCCAGCAGCCTCGGACTGGGGCCTAACTATGCT.

This clone is medium-sized within its sample. Mouse names are used for the genes. The read halts 4 residues ahead of the CDR3 end, with the missing end drawn from the germline J gene. The rearrangement uses TRBV13-3 and TRBJ2-7; 9 nucleotides align to TRBD2. Germline CDR1 NNHDY, CDR2 SYVADS. The CDR3 sequence is 14 residues long. The covered CDR3 bases are TGTGCCAGCAGTGAAGAGCTGGGGGGGTAT. Its protein product is CASSEELGGY. The full CDR3 reads CASSEELGGYEQYF.

In regard to this clone: The germline and genes are mouse ones. Read data end 4 residues before the CDR3 end; the end is taken from the germline J gene. This chain uses TRBV5 with TRBJ1-4; 8 bases match TRBD1. Germline V gene lookup returns CDR1 LGHNA and CDR2 YNLKQL (reference sequence). The CDR3 has 16 amino acids. Germline trimming cut 0 bases from V and 2 bases from J; bases unmatched to any gene: 2. The sequenced CDR3 bases are TGTGCCAGCAGCCAAGAGGGGGACAGGTCCAACGAA. The encoded protein is CASSQEGDRSNE. The full CDR3 protein reads CASSQEGDRSNERLFF.

For this clone: Mouse names are used for the genes. The CDR3 end is not reached by the read, which stops 4 residues before it; the germline J gene fills it in. This rearrangement joins TRBV12-1 to TRBJ2-7; weak D call: TRBD2 (6 bases). The CDR3 covers 13 residues. Germline V gives CDR1 SGHSN, CDR2 HYEKVE. The sequenced CDR3 bases are TGTGCCAGCTCTCTGGGACTCACTTAT. This gives the protein CASSLGLTY. The complete CDR3 protein is CASSLGLTYEQYF.

This clone was recorded many times. Genes and germline are mouse. The read terminates 4 residues before the CDR3 end, so the remaining end is supplied by the germline J gene. The chain joins TRBV19 to TRBJ2-7; 9 bases agree with TRBD2. The V gene's germline CDR1 is FNHDT and CDR2 SITEND (reference sequence). With 2 bases clipped from V and 1 base from J, the junction kept 1 base outside the gene matches. This CDR3 is built from 14 residues. The part of the CDR3 DNA that was read is TGTGCCAGCAGTATCCTGGGGGGGTCCTAT. This sequence encodes CASSILGGSY. Given in full, the CDR3 is CASSILGGSYEQYF.

As for this clone: The gene names here belong to mouse. The DNA ends 4 residues before the CDR3 does, and the rest of the CDR3 is filled in from the germline J gene. The chain links TRBV5 to TRBJ1-1; perhaps TRBD1 as D (6 bases). The CDR3 length is 13 residues. CDR1 and CDR2 from the germline V gene are LGHNA and YNLKQL (reference sequence). Trimming removed 2 bases at V and 4 bases at J, with 8 bases between. CDR3 region: CASSQTQGTEVFF. CDR3 DNA, as far as it was read: TGTGCCAGCAGCCAAACACAGGGCACA.

In its sample, this clone was seen many times. Gene names and germline refer to mouse. The read is 4 residues too short to cover the CDR3 end, so that end is filled in from the germline J gene. This chain connects TRBV1 to TRBJ2-3; TRBD1 matches at 8 bases. The germline V gene encodes CDR1 NSQYPW and CDR2 LRSPGD (reference sequence). After removal of 3 bases from V and 1 base from J, the junction contained 3 bases not matched to a gene. This CDR3 contains 15 residues. The CDR3 protein is CTCSAAGGRAETLYF. The part of the CDR3 DNA that was read is TGCACCTGCAGTGCCGCAGGGGGCCGTGCAGAA. Using reference TRBV1 and TRBJ2-3 for the parts outside the CDR3, the full variable domain is VTLLEQNPRWRLVPRGQAVNLRCILKNSQYPWMSWYQQDLQKQLQWLFTLRSPGDKEVKSLPGADYLATRVTDTELRLQVANMSQGRTLYCTCSAAGGRAETLYFGSGTRLTVL.

This clone turned up a few times. The gene names given are mouse names. Sequencing ends 4 residues short of the CDR3 end; the germline J gene provides the rest. V and J are TRBV19 and TRBJ2-1, with 10 nucleotides matching TRBD2. Germline CDR1 FNHDT, CDR2 SITEND (reference sequence). This CDR3 is 16 amino acids long. Trimming at V came to 2 bases and at J to 1 base, leaving 3 bases not matched to a gene. The part of the CDR3 DNA that was read is TGTGCCAGCAGTATCCCGACTGGGGGGAACTATGCT. This encodes CASSIPTGGNYA. The entire CDR3 protein reads CASSIPTGGNYAEQFF. Full variable domain (missing parts from reference TRBV19 and TRBJ2-1): GGIITQTPKFLIGQEGQKLTLKCQQNFNHDTMYWYRQDSGKGLRLIYYSITENDLQKGDLSEGYDASREKKSSFSLTVTSAQKNEMAVFLCASSIPTGGNYAEQFFGPGTRLTVL.

With regard to this clone: Mouse gene names apply. The read ends 4 residues before the CDR3 terminus; that terminus is restored from the germline J gene. V and J are TRBV19 and TRBJ2-7, with 9 nucleotides matching TRBD1. The CDR3 loop spans 13 amino acids. Germline values: CDR1 FNHDT, CDR2 SITEND (reference sequence). CDR3 DNA (partial): TGTGCCAGCTCTGGACAGGGGAAATAT. Residues: CASSGQGKY. The entire CDR3 protein is CASSGQGKYEQYF.